This T cell receptor (beta chain) derives from a study of beta chain features in type 1 diabetes. General study points: It was among patients, rather than healthy donors, that naive, central memory and Treg TCRB repertoires appeared more similar. Cells with high TCR expression could be over-represented by cDNA sequencing. The study notes PCR might favor shorter templates equally in patients and controls.

Each of the CD4+ naive, central memory, regulatory and stem cell-like memory populations was sorted via CD45RO/CCR7/CD25/CD127/CD95/CD27. What was sequenced were expressed TCRB transcripts, since all of the isolated RNA had been reverse transcribed. The protocol was immunoSEQ multiplex PCR, while the TCRdb copy is restricted to in-frame clones and leaves out a portion. Of 900,000 or so clones listed, roughly a sixth are singletons. CDR3 length: 18 amino acids. Trimming took 2 bases from V and 7 from J, leaving 23 bases between them. The germline V gene encodes CDR1 LGHNA and CDR2 YSLEER. In regard to this clone: The antigen remains unidentified.

The sequenced sample consisted of naive CD4+ T cells from blood. This chain connects TRBV4-3 to TRBJ1-4; possible D gene TRBD1, 6 bases. The receptor's source is a woman younger than 35 in good health. CDR3 sequence: CASSQRYRRGGRVEKLFF. Here the CDR3 DNA reads TGCGCCAGCAGCCAACGCTATCGCCGCGGGGGGCGGGTTGAAAAACTGTTTTTT.